This T cell receptor beta chain was documented in a study of human T cells and chemical hapten exposure. Study information: The scalp of each patient received a weekly diphenylcyclopropenone dose for the full approximately 26-week study.

Unique molecular identifiers were attached to individual cDNA molecules during library preparation. Each CDR3 protein gets one entry after TCRdb re-called the RACE reads with MiXCR. The sample has roughly 120,000 distinct CDR3 sequences, about 12% seen once. V was trimmed by 0 bases and J by 10 bases, leaving 19 bases between them. The V gene's germline CDR1 is LGHDT and CDR2 YNNKEL (reference sequence). There are 16 residues in the CDR3. The time point denotes: patch test 1, 2 weeks after DPC sensitization. Regarding treatment: therapeutic diphenylcyclopropenone sensitization with weekly scalp DPC. The sample consisted of whole blood, taken in connection with sensitization to the hapten diphenylcyclopropenone (DPC). The chain combines TRBV3-1 with TRBJ2-1; possibly TRBD2 for D (6 bases). This TCR was sampled from a woman in her 50s with alopecia areata. Some clones in this sample may be carry-over from other donors' samples. The CDR3 DNA is TGTGCCAGCAGCCAAGATCCGCTACCGGGAGCGTCGGAGCAGTTCTTC. Residues: CASSQDPLPGASEQFF.